This TCR beta chain was sequenced for a study of regulatory T cells in long-lasting Graves disease. Study outcomes and limitations: Accuracy was perhaps lowered by the small sample size. Researchers reported studying only peripheral blood, not thyroid tissue. Lower TCR diversity characterized persistent Graves' patients relative to newly diagnosed patients.

According to the study, TCR beta libraries were built with iRepertoire HTBI primers and CDR3-region Arm-PCR. TCRdb processed the multiplex PCR reads anew with MiXCR; each CDR3 protein has one entry. There are roughly 360,000 distinct CDR3 sequences in the sample; more than 20% occur only once, and approximately 27% lies in the top ten. The ends were cut back, 8 bases at V and 4 bases at J, with 14 bases in the middle. Germline CDR1 and CDR2: LNHDA and SQIVND (reference sequence). This CDR3 contains 14 residues. Turning to this clonotype: The antigen is undetermined.

The time point is: persistent/refractory GD, antithyroid drugs over 5 years with positive TRAb. Following extraction of RNA from PBMCs, that RNA was used to make the TCR library. An endocrinology department located in Xi'an, China, was where the patients came from. This receptor was taken from a woman in her 40s with Graves disease. The source was peripheral blood mononuclear cells (PBMCs), collected when the disease was refractory, from a patient treated with antithyroid drugs. This rearrangement joins TRBV19 to TRBJ2-2; D is unresolved. The CDR3 nucleotides read TGTGCCAGTGGTACCTGGAGATCCACCGGGGAGCTGTTTTTT. Translated, it gives CASGTWRSTGELFF.